This TCR beta chain is drawn from a study of T cell responses to AZD1222 COVID-19 vaccine. Analysis merged second doses at about 4 or about 12 weeks. Study results and caveats: The study found Spike-specific TCR breadth and depth rose after two AZD1222 doses. White British donors predominated, females outnumbered males, and clonal diversity was possibly underestimated. None of the repertoires were sampled until the peak T cell response had passed.

With respect to this clone: Antigen: not known.

Assay: immunoSEQ multiplex PCR; the TCRdb copy retains only in-frame clones and omits some. The sample shows 150,000 to 250,000 clones, approximately 89% of them seen only once. The V gene's germline CDR1 is SGHNT and CDR2 YYREEE (reference sequence). The CDR3 covers 13 residues. V gave up 0 bases and J gave up 4 bases, with 8 bases separating them. The sequence was collected from an adult who received the AZD1222 COVID-19 vaccine. This material consisted of peripheral blood, taken 28 days after the second AZD1222 dose. The rearrangement links TRBV5-4 to TRBJ2-7; the D is unclear. CDR3 nucleotide sequence: TGTGCCAGCAGCTTGGGACTTATGTACGAGCAGTACTTC. This translates into CASSLGLMYEQYF.